This entry describes one T cell receptor beta chain. The antigen remains unidentified. The data derive from a study of cytomegalovirus exposure and HLA in healthy donors. Measured with immunoSEQ multiplex PCR; TCRdb has only the in-frame clones, and not every one. This repertoire shows tens of thousands of clones, 85% to 95% found once; its top ten account for approximately 0.73%. This CDR3 has 13 residues. V was clipped by 4 bases and J by 8 bases; unmatched bases: 4. Looked up from germline, CDR1 is SGHTS and CDR2 is YDEGEE. Study results and caveats: According to a subsequent analysis, TCR clusters from the first cohort were inclined to appear together in the 120 validation repertoires. Using the classifier, cytomegalovirus status was reportedly diagnosed with high specificity and sensitivity. TCR sequences were mostly rare, though some public TCRs occurred in many donors. The study put 150 or so TCR beta chains on its list as cytomegalovirus-associated.

Sequencing was carried out using PBMCs. This clonotype was sampled from a woman aged 18-29 years in good health and CMV-seronegative. This chain links TRBV5-8 with TRBJ1-5, with 9 bases aligning to TRBD1. The CDR3: CASSPGQGKPQHF. The DNA of the CDR3 is TGTGCCAGCAGCCCGGGACAGGGAAAGCCCCAGCATTTT.